This T cell receptor (beta chain) was found in a study of blood T cell repertoires in COVID-19. In the study overall: Sites in the United States, Italy and Spain provided acute and convalescent COVID-19 samples. Sources were T cells, B-cell-depleted T cells, or PBMCs; the material itself was cDNA or gDNA.

The authors' processing: By means of reference gene primer amplification, nucleated cell counts were estimated. Repertoires were generated with immunoSEQ multiplex PCR, while TCRdb's copy carries only in-frame clones and drops some. D and trimming come from the DNA, and the V and J calls and clone size come from that table. The sample lists over 70,000 clones, 85% occurring once. Enrollment of patients from Seattle took place during active infection, with longitudinal follow-up. The germline V gene has CDR1 LNHDA and CDR2 SQIVND (reference sequence). Trimming cost V 3 bases and J 10 bases; bases outside gene matches: 9. This CDR3 region has 15 residues.

The V and J genes are TRBV19 and TRBJ2-1; 10 nucleotides match TRBD2. The TCR comes from a man between 60 and 70 years old with COVID-19, enrolled during active disease. Sequences were obtained from peripheral blood. DNA of the CDR3: TGTGCCAGTAGTATTCCGGGACTAGCGCCCGTAGAGCAGTTCTTC. It translates to CASSIPGLAPVEQFF.